Presented here are 6 T cell receptor beta chains from one specimen sequenced in a study of blood T cell repertoires in COVID-19. Assay: immunoSEQ multiplex PCR; the TCRdb copy retains only in-frame clones and omits some. The sample consists of hundreds of thousands of clones, over 80% of them appearing once. Sample: peripheral blood. Receptors were obtained from a man aged 35 to 55 with acute or convalescent COVID-19.

V usage is TRBV9 and J usage is TRBJ2-7, with D tentatively TRBD2 (5 bases). V lost 0 bases to trimming and J lost 2 bases, with 15 bases between them. This CDR3 has 16 residues. The germline V gene has CDR1 SGDLS and CDR2 YYNGEE. DNA for the CDR3: TGTGCCAGCAGCGTAGCGGGGTCCTCCCTTACCTACGAGCAGTACTTC. It specifies CASSVAGSSLTYEQYF.

The chain combines TRBV28 with TRBJ1-1; D may be TRBD1 (5 bases). The CDR3 is made up of 18 amino acids. The ends were cut back, 1 base at V and 0 bases at J, with 18 bases in the middle. The germline gives CDR1 MDHEN, CDR2 SYDVKM. The CDR3 DNA follows: TGTGCCAGCAGTTTATTGTCCTCAGCGGGGCTGCTGAACACTGAAGCTTTCTTT. It codes for CASSLLSSAGLLNTEAFF.

This rearrangement joins TRBV5-1 to TRBJ1-2; no clear D. The germline gives CDR1 SGHRS, CDR2 YFSETQ. Trimming took 6 bases from V and 7 from J, leaving 22 bases between them. The CDR3 sequence is 15 residues long. CDR3 DNA sequence: TGCGCCAGCAACCAACGATCCGGGGATCGAGGTGGCTACACCTTC. This translates into CASNQRSGDRGGYTF.

The rearrangement joins TRBV6-5 to TRBJ2-7, with 10 bases lining up with TRBD1. Germline V CDR1 and CDR2: MNHEY, SVGAGI. The V gene end was trimmed by 8 bases and the J gene end by 2 bases; junction bases not matched to a gene: 9. The CDR3 consists of 15 residues. The CDR3 is CASARTGTGAYEQYF. The CDR3 region has the DNA TGTGCCAGCGCGCGGACCGGGACAGGGGCCTACGAGCAGTACTTC.

The rearrangement joins TRBV5-4 to TRBJ2-5; TRBD1 might be the D (6 bases). Trimming took 3 bases from V and 5 from J, leaving 14 bases between them. Looked up from germline, CDR1 is SGHNT and CDR2 is YYREEE (reference sequence). The length of the CDR3 is 14 residues. DNA for the CDR3: TGTGCCAGCAGCTCCGGGACACAAAGGGAGACCCAGTACTTC. Residues: CASSSGTQRETQYF.

The DNA of the CDR3 is TGCGCCAGCAGCTTGGTGTCCGAGCAAGAGACCCAGTACTTC. Its protein product is CASSLVSEQETQYF. This chain uses TRBV5-1 with TRBJ2-5, with D unclear. The CDR3 runs 14 residues. Germline V gene lookup returns CDR1 SGHRS and CDR2 YFSETQ. The ends were cut back, 0 bases at V and 2 bases at J, with 8 bases in the middle.